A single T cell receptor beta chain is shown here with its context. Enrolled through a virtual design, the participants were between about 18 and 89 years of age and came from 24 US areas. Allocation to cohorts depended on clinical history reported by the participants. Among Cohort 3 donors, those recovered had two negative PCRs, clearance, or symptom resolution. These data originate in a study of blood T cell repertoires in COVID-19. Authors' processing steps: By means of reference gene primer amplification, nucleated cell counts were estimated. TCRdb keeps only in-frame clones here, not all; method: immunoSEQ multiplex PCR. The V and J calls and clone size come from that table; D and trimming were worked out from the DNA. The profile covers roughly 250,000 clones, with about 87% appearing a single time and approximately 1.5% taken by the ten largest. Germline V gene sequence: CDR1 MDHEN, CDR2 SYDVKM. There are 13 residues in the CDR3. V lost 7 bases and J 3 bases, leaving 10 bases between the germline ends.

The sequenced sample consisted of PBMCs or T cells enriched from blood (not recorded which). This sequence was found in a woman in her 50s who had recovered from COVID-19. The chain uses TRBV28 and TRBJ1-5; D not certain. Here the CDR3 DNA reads TGTGCCAGCACCACACCCAACAATCAGCCCCAGCATTTT. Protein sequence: CASTTPNNQPQHF.